These 31 T cell receptor beta chains were sequenced from one sample in a study of blood T cell repertoires in COVID-19. TCRdb's table, derived via immunoSEQ multiplex PCR, lists solely in-frame clones and lacks some. This sample yields 90,000 to 100,000 clones, of which 84% are seen a single time; just under 2% belongs to the top ten. Sequenced sample: peripheral blood. The receptors shown here come from a man in his 70s with active or convalescent COVID-19.

The gene calls are TRBV7-2 and TRBJ2-5; perhaps TRBD2 as D (7 bases). This CDR3 region has 13 residues. Germline CDR1 is SGHTA and CDR2 is FQGNSA. V was cut by 5 bases and J by 5 bases, with 12 bases left in between. The CDR3 here is CASSRGRGETQYF. The CDR3 nucleotides read TGTGCCAGCAGCCGAGGGAGGGGGGAGACCCAGTACTTC. Together with reference TRBV7-2 and TRBJ2-5, the CDR3 gives the full variable domain: GAGVSQSPSNKVTEKGKDVELRCDPISGHTALYWYRQSLGQGLEFLIYFQGNSAPDKSGLPSDRFSAERTGGSVSTLTIQRTQQEDSAVYLCASSRGRGETQYFGPGTRLLVL.

J is TRBJ1-1 and V is TRBV28; D perhaps matches TRBD1 (5 bases). This CDR3 contains 15 residues. V dropped 2 bases and J dropped 11 bases, with 21 bases sitting between them. Germline CDR1 is MDHEN and CDR2 is SYDVKM. The CDR3 reads CASSLARPGWKSAFF. The DNA of the CDR3 is TGTGCCAGCAGTTTAGCTCGGCCAGGGTGGAAGAGTGCTTTCTTT.

The rearrangement uses TRBV2 and TRBJ2-4; D may be TRBD2 (6 bases). The CDR3 is 12 amino acids. The germline V gene has CDR1 SNHLY and CDR2 FYNNEI. The V gene lost 3 bases and the J gene lost 9 bases, with 9 bases spanning the gap. The DNA of the CDR3 is TGTGCCAGCAGTGATTTGCGGGGCATTCAGTACTTC. Protein sequence: CASSDLRGIQYF.

The V call is TRBV4-3, the J call TRBJ2-3, with 8 bases aligning to TRBD1. The V and J ends lost 2 bases and 3 bases, in that order; junction bases with no gene match: 1. The CDR3 contains 14 residues. Germline CDR1 and CDR2: LGHNA and YSLEER. CDR3: CASSQTGGTDTQYF. The DNA for the CDR3 is TGCGCCAGCAGCCAAACAGGGGGGACAGATACGCAGTATTTT.

The chain employs TRBV2 and TRBJ1-5, with 10 bases lining up with TRBD1. Germline CDR1 and CDR2: SNHLY and FYNNEI. V was clipped by 5 bases and J by 5 bases; unmatched bases: 3. CDR3 length: 14 residues. CDR3 loop: CASSRDRGDQPQHF. The CDR3 DNA reads as TGTGCCAGCAGTCGGGACAGGGGAGATCAGCCCCAGCATTTT.

The chain carries TRBV7-2 and TRBJ2-3, with a tentative D call TRBD2 (6 bases). V dropped 5 bases and J dropped 2 bases, with 17 bases sitting between them. Germline CDR1 is SGHTA and CDR2 is FQGNSA. The CDR3 has 16 amino acids. CDR3 sequence (DNA): TGTGCCAGCAGCCCGCTCTACCGGCGGGACACAGATACGCAGTATTTT. This gives the protein CASSPLYRRDTDTQYF.

The chain combines TRBV9 with TRBJ2-3, with 8 bases aligning to TRBD2. The germline CDR1 and CDR2 sequences are SGDLS and YYNGEE. This CDR3 spans 16 amino acids. With 4 bases clipped from V and 2 bases from J, the junction kept 9 bases outside the gene matches. CDR3 sequence reads: CASSSYSGGITDTQYF. CDR3 nucleotide sequence: TGTGCCAGCAGCTCTTACAGCGGGGGTATCACAGATACGCAGTATTTT.

The CDR3 bases are TGTGCCAGCAGCTTGTACTATAATTCACCCCTCCACTTT. Protein product: CASSLYYNSPLHF. J is TRBJ1-6 and V is TRBV5-5; no reliable D call. Looked up from germline, CDR1 is SGHKS and CDR2 is YYEKEE (reference sequence). V shed 1 base and J shed 3 bases, with 2 bases lying between them. The CDR3 loop spans 13 amino acids. The variable domain in full, completed from reference TRBV5-5 and TRBJ1-6, reads DAGVTQSPTHLIKTRGQQVTLRCSPISGHKSVSWYQQVLGQGPQFIFQYYEKEERGRGNFPDRFSARQFPNYSSELNVNALLLGDSALYLCASSLYYNSPLHFGNGTRLTVT.

The chain recombines TRBV9 with TRBJ2-6; the D gene is possibly TRBD2 (6 bases). The CDR3 length is 18 residues. V lost 3 bases and J 2 bases, leaving 18 bases between the germline ends. Per the germline V gene, CDR1 is SGDLS and CDR2 is YYNGEE. The CDR3 region has the DNA TGTGCCAGCAGCGCTATAGGGACTTCCTGGGCTGGGGCCAACGTCCTGACTTTC. As protein: CASSAIGTSWAGANVLTF.

The CDR3 sequence is CASSSRDRGRTKETQYF. The CDR3 DNA reads as TGTGCCAGCAGTTCCCGGGACAGGGGCCGCACTAAAGAGACCCAGTACTTC. V is TRBV6-4 and J is TRBJ2-5; TRBD1 aligns across 10 bases. The CDR3 loop spans 17 amino acids. The germline V gene encodes CDR1 MRHNA and CDR2 SNTAGT. V trimming: 5 bases; J trimming: 3 bases; junction bases outside the gene matches: 12.

The genes are TRBV10-3 and TRBJ1-1; TRBD1 agrees at 8 bases. Germline CDR1 is ENHRY and CDR2 is SYGVKD. The ends lost 3 bases at V and 4 bases at J; junction bases unmatched: 4. The CDR3 is 14 amino acids. The CDR3, as DNA: TGTGCCATCAGTGACCCCGGACAGGGCACTGAAGCTTTCTTT. The encoded protein is CAISDPGQGTEAFF.

This clone was observed once. The chain uses TRBV2 and TRBJ2-7; 11 bases line up with TRBD2. The V segment lost 5 bases and the J segment 0 bases; nucleotides outside the gene matches: 3. This CDR3 region has 15 residues. From germline, CDR1 is SNHLY and CDR2 FYNNEI. CDR3 sequence: CASSLAGGSSYEQYF. The CDR3 nucleotides are TGTGCCAGCAGTTTAGCGGGGGGGAGCTCCTACGAGCAGTACTTC.

This clone appeared a few times. Written as DNA, the CDR3 is TGTGCCAGCAGCCCGAAACCAGGGTTGTGGCAGTTCTTC. Its translation is CASSPKPGLWQFF. The chain is built from TRBV11-1 and TRBJ2-1, with D maybe TRBD1 (5 bases). V dropped 5 bases and J dropped 12 bases, with 17 bases sitting between them. The germline gives CDR1 SGHAT, CDR2 FQDESV (reference sequence). The CDR3 has 13 amino acids. The full variable domain, in which reference TRBV11-1 and TRBJ2-1 provide the parts outside the CDR3, is EAEVAQSPRYKITEKSQAVAFWCDPISGHATLYWYRQILGQGPELLVQFQDESVVDDSQLPKDRFSAERLKGVDSTLKIQPAELGDSAMYLCASSPKPGLWQFFGPGTRLTVL.

The chain carries TRBV28 and TRBJ1-2, with D possibly matching TRBD1 (5 bases). CDR3 length: 14 residues. The germline CDR1 and CDR2 sequences are MDHEN and SYDVKM. V was clipped by 10 bases and J by 7 bases, with 22 bases between them. The CDR3: CATSGSRRQGGYTF. The CDR3, as DNA: TGTGCCACCTCAGGCTCCCGGCGGCAGGGTGGCTACACCTTC.

The gene calls are TRBV5-4 and TRBJ1-3, with TRBD1 matching over 10 bases. This CDR3 spans 16 amino acids. Germline V lookup: CDR1 SGHNT, CDR2 YYREEE (reference sequence). Losses at the gene ends were 4 bases for V and 3 bases for J; bases not matched to a gene: 7. The CDR3, as DNA: TGTGCCAGCAGCCCAAGACAGGGGGCGGGTGGAAACACCATATATTTT. Protein sequence: CASSPRQGAGGNTIYF.

The gene calls are TRBV18 and TRBJ2-2, with D maybe TRBD2 (6 bases). V gave up 1 base and J gave up 7 bases, with 7 bases separating them. CDR3 length equals 13 residues. CDR1 and CDR2 (germline): KGHSH, LQKENI. This CDR3 reads CASSPQGGGELFF. The CDR3 DNA reads TGTGCCAGCTCACCACAGGGAGGCGGGGAGCTGTTTTTT.

J is TRBJ2-5 and V is TRBV5-1; 8 bases are a match to TRBD2. The CDR3 is made up of 15 amino acids. Germline V gene data show CDR1 as SGHRS and CDR2 as YFSETQ. J lost 1 base, V lost 3 bases, and 5 bases had no gene match. Written as DNA, the CDR3 is TGCGCCAGCAGCTCAGGAGCGGGGGCCCAAGAGACCCAGTACTTC. Translating it yields CASSSGAGAQETQYF.

V is TRBV6-5 and J is TRBJ2-1; D possibly corresponds to TRBD2 (6 bases). CDR1 is MNHEY and CDR2 is SVGAGI in the germline V gene. Trimming took off 2 bases at V and 9 bases at J, with 20 bases between the two ends. CDR3 length: 16 amino acids. CDR3 nucleotides: TGTGCCAGCAGTTACGGTGATAGCGGACGAGGACGTGAGCAGTTCTTC. Its protein product is CASSYGDSGRGREQFF.

V usage is TRBV5-4 and J usage is TRBJ1-6; D is ambiguous. Germline CDR1 and CDR2: SGHNT and YYREEE (reference sequence). V shed 0 bases and J shed 7 bases, with 8 bases lying between them. This CDR3 is 14 amino acids long. CDR3 amino acids: CASSLARGNSPLHF. In nucleotides, the CDR3 is TGTGCCAGCAGCTTGGCTCGGGGAAATTCACCCCTCCACTTT.

The rearrangement joins TRBV2 to TRBJ1-4; 9 bases are a match to TRBD1. Germline V gene data show CDR1 as SNHLY and CDR2 as FYNNEI. This CDR3 spans 14 amino acids. V lost 6 bases, J lost 4 bases, and 3 bases stayed unmatched. In DNA, the CDR3 is TGTGCCAGCAGATGGACAGGGGTTAATGAAAAACTGTTTTTT. Amino acids: CASRWTGVNEKLFF. The full variable domain, with the rest looked up from reference TRBV2 and TRBJ1-4, is EPEVTQTPSHQVTQMGQEVILRCVPISNHLYFYWYRQILGQKVEFLVSFYNNEISEKSEIFDDQFSVERPDGSNFTLKIRSTKLEDSAMYFCASRWTGVNEKLFFGSGTQLSVL.

The chain links TRBV30 to TRBJ1-5; D is ambiguous. V was trimmed by 4 bases and J by 9 bases, leaving 19 bases between them. The CDR3 has 14 amino acids. The germline CDR1 and CDR2 sequences are GTSNPN and SVGIG (reference sequence). CDR3 sequence: CAWIPRRVGGPQHF. In DNA form, the CDR3 reads TGTGCCTGGATCCCCCGCCGGGTTGGTGGGCCCCAGCATTTT.

The chain links TRBV30 to TRBJ2-7; 7 bases line up with TRBD1. This CDR3 region has 14 residues. The V gene end was trimmed by 7 bases and the J gene end by 0 bases; junction bases not matched to a gene: 9. CDR1 and CDR2 from the germline V gene are GTSNPN and SVGIG (reference sequence). The CDR3 DNA sequence: TGTGCCTTTTCGAGGGGGCTAAGCTCCTACGAGCAGTACTTC. This sequence encodes CAFSRGLSSYEQYF.

The V gene is TRBV7-3, the J gene TRBJ2-1; the D gene is possibly TRBD1 (6 bases). This CDR3 region has 15 residues. Trimming removed 2 bases at V and 9 bases at J, with 17 bases between. CDR1 SGHTA and CDR2 FQGTGA come from the germline V gene. The DNA for the CDR3 is TGTGCCAGCAGCTTACAGGGGCCTCGGGGTGGTGAGCAGTTCTTC. Protein sequence: CASSLQGPRGGEQFF.

Written as DNA, the CDR3 is TGTGCCAGCAGCGTAGTCCCGGGGGAGAACACTGAAGCTTTCTTT. This translates into CASSVVPGENTEAFF. The chain links TRBV9 to TRBJ1-1; possibly TRBD1 for D (5 bases). The CDR3 sequence is 15 residues long. CDR1 is SGDLS and CDR2 is YYNGEE in the germline V gene. V lost 0 bases and J lost 1, with 10 bases in between.

The chain joins TRBV11-1 to TRBJ1-1; D perhaps matches TRBD1 (6 bases). Germline CDR1 and CDR2: SGHAT and FQDESV (reference sequence). The CDR3 runs 16 residues. V lost 6 bases, J lost 0 bases, and 17 bases lay in between. The CDR3 DNA is TGTGCCAGCAGTTATGAACAGGGCGTTATGAACACTGAAGCTTTCTTT. Translation: CASSYEQGVMNTEAFF.

The genes are TRBV29-1 and TRBJ2-7, with TRBD1 matching 7 bases. This CDR3 contains 12 residues. Losses at the gene ends were 2 bases for V and 7 bases for J; bases not matched to a gene: 5. From germline, CDR1 is SQVTM and CDR2 ANQGSEA. The CDR3 loop is CSVEKGAGEQYF. CDR3 nucleotide sequence: TGCAGCGTTGAAAAGGGGGCCGGGGAGCAGTACTTC.

The rearrangement joins TRBV4-3 to TRBJ1-2, with 7 positions matching TRBD1. Looked up from germline, CDR1 is LGHNA and CDR2 is YSLEER. Trimming removed 5 bases from V and 4 bases from J; junction bases left unmatched: 4. The CDR3 runs to 13 residues. This CDR3 reads CASSIRTGYGYTF. The CDR3 nucleotides are TGCGCCAGCAGCATCCGGACAGGCTATGGCTACACCTTC.

The chain recombines TRBV27 with TRBJ1-6; 9 bases fit TRBD1. V gave up 2 bases and J gave up 2 bases; unmatched junction bases: 7. CDR3 length: 18 amino acids. Germline V lookup: CDR1 MNHEY, CDR2 SMNVEV (reference sequence). CDR3: CASSLVGTGSTYNSPLHF. As DNA, the CDR3 is TGTGCCAGCAGTTTAGTAGGGACAGGGAGTACCTATAATTCACCCCTCCACTTT.

The CDR3 spells CASSYNRGGSNQPQHF. The CDR3 DNA is TGTGCCAGCAGTTACAACAGGGGTGGGAGCAATCAGCCCCAGCATTTT. The chain links TRBV6-2 or TRBV6-3 to TRBJ1-5; 7 bases align to TRBD1. CDR3 size: 16 residues. Per germline, CDR1 MNHEY and CDR2 SVGEGT. Losses at the gene ends were 2 bases for V and 1 base for J; bases not matched to a gene: 5.

For the CDR3, the DNA is TGTGCCAGAGAGGACAGGGTTAACCCAGATACGCAGTATTTT. Its translation: CAREDRVNPDTQYF. The chain employs TRBV21-1 and TRBJ2-3; the D call of TRBD1 is as the table states it, not checked on the DNA. TRBV21-1 is deemed a pseudogene. The CDR3 is 14 amino acids.

The chain couples TRBV19 to TRBJ2-1, with 12 positions matching TRBD2. The germline V gene has CDR1 LNHDA and CDR2 SQIVND (reference sequence). This CDR3 spans 15 amino acids. V was clipped by 9 bases and J by 4 bases; unmatched bases: 7. The CDR3 sequence is CASELTSGGYNEQFF. The CDR3 DNA follows: TGTGCCAGCGAACTGACTAGCGGGGGATACAATGAGCAGTTCTTC.